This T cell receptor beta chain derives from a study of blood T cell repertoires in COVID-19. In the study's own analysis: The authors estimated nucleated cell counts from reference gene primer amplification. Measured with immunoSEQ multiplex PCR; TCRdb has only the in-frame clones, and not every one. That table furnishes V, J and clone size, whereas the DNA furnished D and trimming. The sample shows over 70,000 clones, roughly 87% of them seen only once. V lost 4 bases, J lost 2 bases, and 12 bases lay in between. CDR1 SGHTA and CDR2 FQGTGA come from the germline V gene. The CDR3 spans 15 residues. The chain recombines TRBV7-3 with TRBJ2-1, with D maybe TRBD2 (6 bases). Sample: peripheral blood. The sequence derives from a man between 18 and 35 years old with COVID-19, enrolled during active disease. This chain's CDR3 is CASSSGEPAYNEQFF. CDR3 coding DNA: TGTGCCAGCAGCTCGGGGGAGCCGGCCTACAATGAGCAGTTCTTC.